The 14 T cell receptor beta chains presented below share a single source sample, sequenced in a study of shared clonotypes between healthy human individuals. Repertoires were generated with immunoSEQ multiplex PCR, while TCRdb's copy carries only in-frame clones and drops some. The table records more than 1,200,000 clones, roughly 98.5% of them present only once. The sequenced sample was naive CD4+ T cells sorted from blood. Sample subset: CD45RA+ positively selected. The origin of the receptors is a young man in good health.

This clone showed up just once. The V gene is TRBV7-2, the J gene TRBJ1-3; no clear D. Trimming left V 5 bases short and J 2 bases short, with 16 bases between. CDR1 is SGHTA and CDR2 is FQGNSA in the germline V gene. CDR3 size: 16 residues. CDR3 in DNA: TGTGCCAGCAGCCTCGACCGGAGTTTGGCTGGAAACACCATATATTTT. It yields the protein CASSLDRSLAGNTIYF.

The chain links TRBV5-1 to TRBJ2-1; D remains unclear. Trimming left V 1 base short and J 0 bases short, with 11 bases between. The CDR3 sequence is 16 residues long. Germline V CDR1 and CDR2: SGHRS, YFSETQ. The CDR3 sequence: CASSLNGLGSYNEQFF. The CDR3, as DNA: TGCGCCAGCAGCTTGAATGGGTTAGGCTCCTACAATGAGCAGTTCTTC.

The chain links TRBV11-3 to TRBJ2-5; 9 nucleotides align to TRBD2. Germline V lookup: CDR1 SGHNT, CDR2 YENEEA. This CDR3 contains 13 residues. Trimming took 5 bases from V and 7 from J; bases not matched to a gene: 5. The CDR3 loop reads CASSRSREGTQYF. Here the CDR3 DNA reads TGTGCCAGCAGCCGGTCGCGGGAGGGGACCCAGTACTTC.

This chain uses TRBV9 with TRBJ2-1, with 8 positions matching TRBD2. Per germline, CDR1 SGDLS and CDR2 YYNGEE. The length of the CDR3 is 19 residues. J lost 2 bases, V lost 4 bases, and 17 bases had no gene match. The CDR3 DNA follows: TGTGCCAGCAGCCCTAAACTCCAAATCTTTAGCGGGACCTACAATGAGCAGTTCTTC. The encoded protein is CASSPKLQIFSGTYNEQFF.

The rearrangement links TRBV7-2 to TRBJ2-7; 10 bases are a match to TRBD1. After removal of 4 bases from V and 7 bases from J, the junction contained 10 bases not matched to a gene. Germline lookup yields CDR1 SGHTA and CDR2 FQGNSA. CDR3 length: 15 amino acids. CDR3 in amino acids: CASSSSRQGAGEQYF. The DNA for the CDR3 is TGTGCCAGCAGCTCGTCAAGACAGGGGGCGGGGGAGCAGTACTTC.

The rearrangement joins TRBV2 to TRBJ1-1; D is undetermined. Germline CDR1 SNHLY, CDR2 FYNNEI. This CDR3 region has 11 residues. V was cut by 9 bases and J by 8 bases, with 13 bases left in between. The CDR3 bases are TGTGCCAGTCGGACCCGGCCAGAAGCTTTCTTT. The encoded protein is CASRTRPEAFF.

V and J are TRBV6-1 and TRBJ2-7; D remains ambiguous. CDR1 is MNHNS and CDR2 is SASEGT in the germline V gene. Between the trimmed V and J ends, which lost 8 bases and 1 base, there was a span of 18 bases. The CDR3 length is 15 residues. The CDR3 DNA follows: TGTGCCAGCCAGCTCCACGAGGCGAAGTCCTACGAGCAGTACTTC. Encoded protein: CASQLHEAKSYEQYF.

This CDR3 is CASSLRLAGYNEQFF. In DNA form, the CDR3 reads TGTGCCAGCAGCTTACGACTAGCGGGGTACAATGAGCAGTTCTTC. The chain recombines TRBV11-3 with TRBJ2-1; TRBD2 matches at 11 bases. Germline-derived CDR1 and CDR2 are SGHNT and YENEEA. Trimming at V came to 2 bases and at J to 4 bases, leaving 1 base not matched to a gene. This CDR3 is 15 amino acids long. The entire variable domain, with the rest obtained from reference TRBV11-3 and TRBJ2-1, is as follows: EAGVVQSPRYKIIEKKQPVAFWCNPISGHNTLYWYLQNLGQGPELLIRYENEEAVDDSQLPKDRFSAERLKGVDSTLKIQPAELGDSAVYLCASSLRLAGYNEQFFGPGTRLTVL.

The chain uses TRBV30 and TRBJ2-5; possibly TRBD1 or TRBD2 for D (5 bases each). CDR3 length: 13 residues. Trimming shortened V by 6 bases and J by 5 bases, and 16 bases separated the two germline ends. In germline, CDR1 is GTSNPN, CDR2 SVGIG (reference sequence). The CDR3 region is CACRGARVETQYF. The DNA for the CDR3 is TGTGCCTGCCGAGGGGCGAGAGTTGAGACCCAGTACTTC. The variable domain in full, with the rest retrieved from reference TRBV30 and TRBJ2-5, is SQTIHQWPATLVQPVGSPLSLECTVEGTSNPNLYWYRQAAGRGLQLLFYSVGIGQISSEVPQNLSASRPQDRQFILSSKKLLLSDSGFYLCACRGARVETQYFGPGTRLLVL.

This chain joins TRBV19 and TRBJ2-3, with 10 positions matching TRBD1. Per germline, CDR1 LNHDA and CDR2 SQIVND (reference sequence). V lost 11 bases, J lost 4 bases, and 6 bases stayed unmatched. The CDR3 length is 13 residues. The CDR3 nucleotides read TGTGCCTCGGGACAGGGGTTATCAGATACGCAGTATTTT. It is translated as CASGQGLSDTQYF.

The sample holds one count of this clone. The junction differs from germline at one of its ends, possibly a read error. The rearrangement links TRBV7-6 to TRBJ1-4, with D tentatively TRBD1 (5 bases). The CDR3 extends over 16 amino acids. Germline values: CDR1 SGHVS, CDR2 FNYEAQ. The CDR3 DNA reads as TGTGCCAGCAGTTTAGAGATAGACAGACTCACCGAAAAACTGTTTTTT. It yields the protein CASSLEIDRLTEKLFF.

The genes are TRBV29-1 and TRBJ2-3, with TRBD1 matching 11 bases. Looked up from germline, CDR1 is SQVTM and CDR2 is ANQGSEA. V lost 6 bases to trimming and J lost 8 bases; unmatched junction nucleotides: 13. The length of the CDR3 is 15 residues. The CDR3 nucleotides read TGCAGCGTACTTACCGGGACAGGGGGTAAGGCTACGCAGTATTTT. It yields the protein CSVLTGTGGKATQYF.

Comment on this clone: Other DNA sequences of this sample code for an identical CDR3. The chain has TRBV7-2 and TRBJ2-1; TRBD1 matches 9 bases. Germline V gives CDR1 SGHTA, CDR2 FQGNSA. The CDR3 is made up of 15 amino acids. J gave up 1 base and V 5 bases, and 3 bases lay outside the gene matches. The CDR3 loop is CASSLGQGSYNEQFF. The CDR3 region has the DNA TGTGCCAGCAGCCTCGGACAGGGGTCCTACAATGAGCAGTTCTTC.

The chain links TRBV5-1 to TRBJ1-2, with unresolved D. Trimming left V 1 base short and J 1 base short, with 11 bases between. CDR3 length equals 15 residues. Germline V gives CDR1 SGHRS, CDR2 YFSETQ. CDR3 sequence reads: CASSLRTEYNYGYTF. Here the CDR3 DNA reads TGCGCCAGCAGCTTGCGGACCGAATATAACTATGGCTACACCTTC.